One TCR beta chain is described in this entry. This sample was taken from a study of T cell changes during pregnancy in multiple sclerosis. Data came from immunoSEQ multiplex PCR; TCRdb stores just in-frame clones and leaves some out. The profile shows 40,000 or so clones, around 91% of them singletons. V shed 5 bases and J shed 7 bases, with 11 bases lying between them. This CDR3 contains 12 residues. Germline loops: CDR1 PRHDT, CDR2 FYEKMQ (reference sequence). V usage is TRBV13 and J usage is TRBJ1-1; no definite D call. The clonotype comes from a female donor with multiple sclerosis, enrolled in a pregnancy study. Sample: CD8+ T cells from peripheral blood mononuclear cells, taken in the second trimester of pregnancy. The CDR3 DNA reads TGTGCCAGCAGCCCCCTCCGGGATGAAGCTTTCTTT. This codes for CASSPLRDEAFF.